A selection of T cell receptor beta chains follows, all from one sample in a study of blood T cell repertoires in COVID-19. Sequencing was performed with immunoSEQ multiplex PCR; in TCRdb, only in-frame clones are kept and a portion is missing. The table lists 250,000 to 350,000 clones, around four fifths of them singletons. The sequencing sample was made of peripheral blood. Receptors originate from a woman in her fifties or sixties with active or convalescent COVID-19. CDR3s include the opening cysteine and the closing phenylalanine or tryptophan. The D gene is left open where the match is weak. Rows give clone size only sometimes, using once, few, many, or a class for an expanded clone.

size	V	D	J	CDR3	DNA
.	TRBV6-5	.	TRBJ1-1	CATPDNLNTEAFF	TGTGCCACCCCGGACAATTTGAACACTGAAGCTTTCTTT
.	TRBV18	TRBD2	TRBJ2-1	CASSRGLGTSGSPEQFF	TGTGCCAGCTCTCGGGGGCTGGGGACTAGCGGGAGCCCTGAGCAGTTCTTC
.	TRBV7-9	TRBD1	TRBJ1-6	CASSTRQGGSSPLHF	TGTGCCAGCAGCACGAGACAGGGTGGGAGTTCACCCCTCCACTTT
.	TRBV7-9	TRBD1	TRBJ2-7	CASSLLIGTGSDEQYF	TGTGCCAGCAGCTTACTAATTGGGACAGGGAGCGACGAGCAGTACTTC
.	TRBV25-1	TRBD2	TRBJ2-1	CAPHWLADNEQFF	TGTGCCCCCCACTGGCTAGCGGATAATGAGCAGTTCTTC
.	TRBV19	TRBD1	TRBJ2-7	CASSPLGTGGSEQYF	TGTGCCAGTAGCCCCCTTGGGACAGGGGGCAGCGAGCAGTACTTC
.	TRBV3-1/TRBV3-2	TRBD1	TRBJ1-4	CASSLTGVREKLFF	TGTGCCAGCAGCCTGACAGGGGTCCGAGAAAAACTGTTTTTT
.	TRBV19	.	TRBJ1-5	CASTMGRKYSNQPQHF	TGTGCCAGTACCATGGGCCGGAAATATAGCAATCAGCCCCAGCATTTT
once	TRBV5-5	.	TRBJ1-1	CASSINGGKQVGTTEAFF	TGTGCCAGCAGCATCAACGGAGGGAAACAGGTGGGAACGACTGAAGCTTTCTTT
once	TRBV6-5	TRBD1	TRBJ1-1	CASSYRGLGNTEAFF	TGTGCCAGCAGTTACAGGGGGCTCGGGAACACTGAAGCTTTCTTT